Following are 32 T cell receptor beta chains from one sample sequenced in a study of blood T cells in healthy people across ages (dated by TCRdb to the mid-2010s). The protocol used for the library was 5' RACE. TCRdb names Illumina HiSeq 2500 as the instrument used. The second PCR ran for about 7 to 11 cycles and used a J-beta primer mix along with a sample-barcoded 5' primer. TCRdb took the public reads, trimmed them with fastp at Q25, ran MiXCR for clone calling and kept in-frame beta chains. Every entry covers one CDR3 protein and lists the most common genes and DNA from its rows. This sample has approximately 780,000 distinct CDR3 sequences in its table, and more than 25% of those were observed once. The ten largest clones add up to over 2.5% of the sample. The same sample was also studied in work on T cells of mothers and their children.

The specimen was blood. All receptors come from a boy between 10 and 17 years old in good health.

This clonotype was picked up a small number of times. The chain links TRBV20-1 to TRBJ2-4, with TRBD1 identical over 10 bases. The CDR3 loop spans 15 amino acids. V gave up 0 bases and J gave up 6 bases; unmatched junction bases: 5. CDR1 DFQATT and CDR2 SNEGSKA come from the germline V gene (reference sequence). As DNA, the CDR3 is TGCAGTGCTAGAGAGAGGGGGGACAGGGGAAACATTCAGTACTTC. It translates to CSARERGDRGNIQYF.

This clonotype was recorded a few times. The chain links TRBV28 to TRBJ2-3, with 9 bases identical to TRBD2. The CDR3 totals 16 residues. In germline, CDR1 is MDHEN, CDR2 SYDVKM. With V trimmed by 3 bases and J by 3 bases, 7 bases remained unmatched. The CDR3 DNA reads as TGTGCCAGCAGTTTCGGGGCTAGCGGGGTTACAGATACGCAGTATTTT. Its translation is CASSFGASGVTDTQYF.

As to this clonotype: The germline gene is not matched at one end of the junction; a read error may be the cause. V usage is TRBV12-3 or TRBV12-4 and J usage is TRBJ2-5; no clear D. This CDR3 comprises 13 residues. DNA of the CDR3: TGTGCCAGCAGTTTCGGCGCAGATCCTTGCCGAACCTTC. Encoded protein: CASSFGADPCRTF.

DNA of the CDR3: TGCGCCAGCAGCCAGGACAGCACTAATGAAAAACTGTTTTTT. This gives the protein CASSQDSTNEKLFF. V and J are TRBV5-1 and TRBJ1-4; TRBD1 is a possible D gene (6 bases). The CDR3 contains 14 residues. With 4 bases removed from V and 2 bases from J, the gap between germline ends came to 9 bases. Germline V gives CDR1 SGHRS, CDR2 YFSETQ. The full variable domain, in which reference TRBV5-1 and TRBJ1-4 provide the parts outside the CDR3, is KAGVTQTPRYLIKTRGQQVTLSCSPISGHRSVSWYQQTPGQGLQFLFEYFSETQRNKGNFPGRFSGRQFSNSRSEMNVSTLELGDSALYLCASSQDSTNEKLFFGSGTQLSVL.

This chain joins TRBV4-3 and TRBJ1-1, with 7 nucleotides matching TRBD1. V shed 4 bases, J shed 3 bases, and the junction held 14 bases outside the gene matches. The germline gives CDR1 LGHNA, CDR2 YSLEER. The CDR3 is 17 residues long. The CDR3 coding sequence is TGCGCCAGCAGCCGCCTAAATACAGGGGAAAGGGACACTGAAGCTTTCTTT. Protein: CASSRLNTGERDTEAFF.

The CDR3 nucleotides read TGCGCCAGCAGCCCACCCGTGGTCAGGGCAGATACGCAGTATTTT. Translating gives CASSPPVVRADTQYF. V is TRBV5-1 and J is TRBJ2-3; TRBD1 might be the D (5 bases). The CDR3 length is 15 residues. The V gene lost 4 bases and the J gene lost 4 bases, with 16 bases spanning the gap. Germline V gene lookup returns CDR1 SGHRS and CDR2 YFSETQ.

The rearrangement uses TRBV4-1 and TRBJ1-3; 7 positions agree with TRBD1. The CDR3 consists of 15 residues. Trimming at V came to 1 base and at J to 4 bases, leaving 4 bases not matched to a gene. The germline V gene has CDR1 MGHRA and CDR2 YSYEKL. CDR3 DNA: TGCGCCAGCAGCCAAGCGCCACAGGGGGGAAACACCATATATTTT. It translates to CASSQAPQGGNTIYF.

V usage is TRBV11-2 and J usage is TRBJ2-3, with TRBD2 identical over 7 bases. The CDR3 loop spans 16 amino acids. Germline V gene lookup returns CDR1 SGHAT and CDR2 FQNNGV. V gave up 5 bases and J gave up 3 bases; unmatched junction bases: 11. The CDR3 here is CASSPRGLAETDTQYF. The CDR3 DNA is TGTGCCAGCAGCCCGCGTGGGCTAGCGGAGACAGATACGCAGTATTTT.

J is TRBJ2-3 and V is TRBV5-1; perhaps TRBD2 as D (6 bases). The germline gives CDR1 SGHRS, CDR2 YFSETQ. Trimming stripped 0 bases from V and 2 bases from J, with 13 bases between. The CDR3 is 16 amino acids. CDR3: CASSLAGGLFTDTQYF. The DNA for the CDR3 is TGCGCCAGCAGCTTGGCCGGGGGACTTTTCACAGATACGCAGTATTTT.

Only a few counts were recorded for this clonotype. The chain has TRBV3-1 and TRBJ2-1; TRBD2 is a possible D gene (5 bases). V was cut by 0 bases and J by 10 bases, with 10 bases left in between. Germline V gene sequence: CDR1 LGHDT, CDR2 YNNKEL (reference sequence). CDR3 length: 13 residues. CDR3 nucleotide sequence: TGTGCCAGCAGCCAAGATGCCATAGCGGAGCAGTTCTTC. Translating gives CASSQDAIAEQFF.

This sequence joins TRBV7-8 and TRBJ2-7; D is possibly TRBD2 (6 bases). Trimming left V 3 bases short and J 8 bases short, with 8 bases between. CDR1 is SGHVS and CDR2 is FQNEAQ in the germline V gene. The CDR3 runs to 11 residues. DNA of the CDR3: TGTGCCAGCAGCTTCGGGAGAAAGCAGTACTTC. This sequence encodes CASSFGRKQYF.

V usage is TRBV5-6 and J usage is TRBJ2-3; the match to TRBD2 covers 7 bases. V trimming: 4 bases; J trimming: 2 bases; junction bases outside the gene matches: 10. CDR1 is SGHDT and CDR2 is YYEEEE in the germline V gene. The CDR3 is made up of 16 amino acids. CDR3 region: CASSRRETVLTDTQYF. In DNA form, the CDR3 reads TGTGCCAGCAGCAGGCGGGAGACGGTTCTCACAGATACGCAGTATTTT. The complete variable domain, with remaining parts taken from reference TRBV5-6 and TRBJ2-3, reads DAGVTQSPTHLIKTRGQQVTLRCSPKSGHDTVSWYQQALGQGPQFIFQYYEEEERQRGNFPDRFSGHQFPNYSSELNVNALLLGDSALYLCASSRRETVLTDTQYFGPGTRLTVL.

This clonotype was observed a few times. The rearrangement joins TRBV5-1 to TRBJ2-5; D is unresolved. TRBJ2-7 explains the end of the DNA better; the J call may be wrong. The CDR3 sequence is 14 residues long. Germline assignment: CDR1 SGHRS and CDR2 YFSETQ. The CDR3 loop reads CASSLALPRDEQYF. The CDR3, as DNA: TGCGCCAGCAGCTTGGCACTACCTCGCGACGAGCAGTACTTC.

The chain joins TRBV6-1 to TRBJ2-5; 8 nucleotides match TRBD2. This CDR3 contains 18 residues. Per the germline V gene, CDR1 is MNHNS and CDR2 is SASEGT. J gave up 4 bases and V 6 bases, and 19 bases lay outside the gene matches. CDR3 protein: CASRRLLSTSEGSETQYF. CDR3 DNA sequence: TGTGCCAGCAGACGCCTGCTTTCGACTAGCGAGGGGTCAGAGACCCAGTACTTC.

The rearrangement uses TRBV7-2 and TRBJ1-4; D not resolved. CDR1 and CDR2 (germline): SGHTA, FQGNSA. The CDR3 sequence is 15 residues long. V was clipped by 4 bases and J by 0 bases, with 9 bases between them. Written as DNA, the CDR3 is TGTGCCAGCAGCTGGACGGGCACAACTAATGAAAAACTGTTTTTT. Its translation: CASSWTGTTNEKLFF.

This clonotype was counted a few times. The V call is TRBV3-1, the J call TRBJ1-3; D is perhaps TRBD1 (6 bases). Germline V CDR1 and CDR2: LGHDT, YNNKEL (reference sequence). The V and J ends lost 0 bases and 5 bases respectively, with 11 bases between them. The CDR3 is 15 residues long. The CDR3 here is CASSQESQGRNTIYF. CDR3 DNA: TGTGCCAGCAGCCAAGAATCGCAGGGGCGAAACACCATATATTTT.

This chain joins TRBV28 and TRBJ1-1, with D maybe TRBD1 (5 bases). Between the trimmed V and J ends, which lost 7 bases and 4 bases, there was a span of 19 bases. This CDR3 is 15 amino acids long. Germline CDR1 MDHEN, CDR2 SYDVKM. CDR3 residues: CASIPLLGGITEAFF. Here the CDR3 DNA reads TGTGCCAGCATCCCCCTATTGGGGGGAATCACTGAAGCTTTCTTT.

This clonotype has just a few counts. The chain links TRBV27 to TRBJ2-1; D may be TRBD1 or TRBD2 (5 bases each). The J call is in doubt because the DNA end fits TRBJ2-5 better. The V gene's germline CDR1 is MNHEY and CDR2 SMNVEV (reference sequence). This CDR3 is 13 amino acids long. The CDR3 region is CASSVPSGATQYF. The CDR3 nucleotides are TGTGCCAGCAGTGTCCCCTCCGGGGCGACCCAGTACTTC.

This chain connects TRBV9 to TRBJ2-3; D gene ambiguous. Germline assignment: CDR1 SGDLS and CDR2 YYNGEE. The V end was cut by 0 bases, the J end by 2 bases, with 10 bases between. This CDR3 region has 15 residues. DNA of the CDR3: TGTGCCAGCAGCGTAGGTAGCTATTTCACAGATACGCAGTATTTT. Its protein is CASSVGSYFTDTQYF.

The chain has TRBV27 and TRBJ2-2; a weak D match, TRBD2 (5 bases). The ends were cut back, 5 bases at V and 4 bases at J, with 14 bases in the middle. This CDR3 has 15 amino acids. CDR1 MNHEY and CDR2 SMNVEV come from the germline V gene (reference sequence). In DNA form, the CDR3 reads TGTGCCAGCAGTCCCCAGGTGGCGGGCACCGGGGAGCTGTTTTTT. Translating gives CASSPQVAGTGELFF.

This clonotype has only a few counts. The chain uses TRBV27 and TRBJ2-2, with 8 bases aligning to TRBD1. The germline CDR1 and CDR2 sequences are MNHEY and SMNVEV (reference sequence). The CDR3 consists of 15 residues. With V trimmed by 6 bases and J by 6 bases, 9 bases remained unmatched. The CDR3 protein is CASSDRGFGAGELFF. The DNA of the CDR3 is TGTGCCAGCAGCGACAGGGGTTTTGGGGCCGGGGAGCTGTTTTTT.

The chain recombines TRBV5-1 with TRBJ2-3; perhaps TRBD1 as D (6 bases). Trimming cost V 0 bases and J 2 bases, with 10 bases left between them. Germline V gives CDR1 SGHRS, CDR2 YFSETQ. The CDR3 is 15 amino acids. CDR3 DNA: TGCGCCAGCAGCTTGGAAGGGGGTTTCACAGATACGCAGTATTTT. Protein sequence: CASSLEGGFTDTQYF.

The chain couples TRBV4-2 to TRBJ2-2, with D unclear. Germline-derived CDR1 and CDR2 are LGHNA and YNFKEQ. The CDR3 is 16 amino acids. V was clipped by 0 bases and J by 4 bases, with 12 bases between them. CDR3 residues: CASSQDPPSITGELFF. The CDR3 region has the DNA TGTGCCAGCAGCCAAGATCCCCCTAGTATCACCGGGGAGCTGTTTTTT.

This clonotype was picked up one time. The chain carries TRBV5-1 and TRBJ1-4; 7 nucleotides line up with TRBD1. Unmatched junction bases numbered 8, after V lost 1 base and J lost 8 bases. Germline values: CDR1 SGHRS, CDR2 YFSETQ. The CDR3 sequence is 15 residues long. The CDR3 reads CASSLNTGVGEKLFF. For the CDR3, the DNA is TGCGCCAGCAGCTTGAATACAGGGGTGGGGGAAAAACTGTTTTTT.

This clonotype was seen a few times. This chain uses TRBV5-6 with TRBJ1-2; possible D gene TRBD1, 5 bases. CDR1 is SGHDT, CDR2 YYEEEE, per germline. The CDR3 has 13 residues. V shed 2 bases and J shed 7 bases, with 12 bases lying between them. In nucleotides, the CDR3 is TGTGCCAGCAGCTTTTGGCAGGGCGGTGGCTACACCTTC. This codes for CASSFWQGGGYTF.

This clonotype was counted only a few times. The chain is built from TRBV2 and TRBJ2-2; a possible D gene is TRBD1 (6 bases). Trimming cost V 2 bases and J 2 bases, with 9 bases left between them. CDR3 length: 15 amino acids. Germline CDR1 SNHLY, CDR2 FYNNEI. CDR3 sequence reads: CASSEQGLNTGELFF. The DNA of the CDR3 is TGTGCCAGCAGTGAACAGGGGCTTAACACCGGGGAGCTGTTTTTT.

The gene calls are TRBV5-1 and TRBJ2-5, with D perhaps TRBD2 (5 bases). The V and J ends lost 5 bases and 5 bases respectively, with 22 bases between them. This CDR3 contains 16 residues. Germline assignment: CDR1 SGHRS and CDR2 YFSETQ. CDR3 protein: CASSPASGNLWETQYF. DNA of the CDR3: TGCGCCAGCAGTCCTGCCTCCGGGAATCTGTGGGAGACCCAGTACTTC.

This clonotype turned up a few times. A junction end diverges from the germline sequence, so it may reflect a read error. J is TRBJ2-7 and V is TRBV7-9, with no clear D. The CDR3 contains 15 residues. CDR1 SEHNR and CDR2 FQNEAQ come from the germline V gene (reference sequence). Here the CDR3 DNA reads TGTACCAGCAGCCCCTGGACCCGCTTCTCCTACGAGCAGTACTTC. Amino acids: CTSSPWTRFSYEQYF.

In its sample, this clonotype was seen a few times. V and J are TRBV5-1 and TRBJ2-1, with no clear D. Germline values: CDR1 SGHRS, CDR2 YFSETQ. Trimming pared 1 base from V and 6 bases from J, leaving 8 bases between. The CDR3 is 13 amino acids. The DNA of the CDR3 is TGCGCCAGCAGCTTGTACGTACTCAATGAGCAGTTCTTC. This translates into CASSLYVLNEQFF.

The genes are TRBV9 and TRBJ2-3, with 11 bases matching TRBD2. V gave up 4 bases and J gave up 8 bases; unmatched junction bases: 12. In germline, CDR1 is SGDLS, CDR2 YYNGEE. The CDR3 sequence is 16 residues long. The CDR3 DNA reads TGTGCCAGCAGCCCCTATAGCGGGGGGGCCTCTCCTACGCAGTATTTT. Its translation is CASSPYSGGASPTQYF.

This CDR3 is CASERGQGNTDTQYF. The CDR3 DNA is TGTGCCAGCGAAAGGGGGCAGGGAAACACAGATACGCAGTATTTT. The gene calls are TRBV7-9 and TRBJ2-3, with TRBD1 matching over 7 bases. The germline CDR1 and CDR2 sequences are SEHNR and FQNEAQ (reference sequence). V gave up 8 bases and J gave up 2 bases; unmatched junction bases: 10. The CDR3 loop spans 15 amino acids. The whole variable domain, remainder taken from reference TRBV7-9 and TRBJ2-3, is DTGVSQNPRHKITKRGQNVTFRCDPISEHNRLYWYRQTLGQGPEFLTYFQNEAQLEKSRLLSDRFSAERPKGSFSTLEIQRTEQGDSAMYLCASERGQGNTDTQYFGPGTRLTVL.

The CDR3, as DNA: TGTGCCAGCAGTAAGGGACTAGCAGCCGGGGAGCTGTTTTTT. Translating it yields CASSKGLAAGELFF. V usage is TRBV6-5 and J usage is TRBJ2-2, with 9 bases that match TRBD2. This CDR3 is built from 14 residues. V trimming: 5 bases; J trimming: 6 bases; junction bases outside the gene matches: 4. Germline V gene data show CDR1 as MNHEY and CDR2 as SVGAGI.